This record concerns one T cell receptor beta chain sequence. The record originates from a study of tumor-infiltrating lymphocytes in oesophageal squamous cell carcinoma. TCRdb passed the PCR reads through MiXCR, listing each CDR3 protein once. The table lists approximately 12,000 distinct CDR3 sequences, around 60% of them singletons. The sequenced material came from esophageal tumor tissue. This receptor was identified in a male donor with esophageal squamous cell carcinoma.

In DNA, the CDR3 is TGTGCCAGCAGCCCCCCTCGACAGGGTTTAGCGGGAGGGCCGGTCTTAGCCTACAATGAGCAGTTCTTC. This codes for CASSPPRQGLAGGPVLAYNEQFF. The J gene is TRBJ2-7, the V gene TRBV7-9, with TRBD2 matching over 11 bases. The end of the DNA aligns better with TRBJ2-1, so the J call may be wrong. CDR1 is SEHNR, CDR2 FQNEAQ, per germline (reference sequence). There are 23 residues in the CDR3.